Following are 8 T cell receptor beta chains from one sample sequenced in a study of CD8+CD57+ T cells in acquired aplastic anemia. For CDR3 and TCR beta VDJ profiling, genomic DNA was the template used. Via MiXCR, TCRdb re-called the reads, giving one row per CDR3 protein. This table has around 430,000 distinct CDR3 sequences, approximately 33% appearing once. CD8+CD57+ cell expansion had been shown by flow cytometry in patients chosen for sequencing. Sequencing was carried out using sorted CD4+, CD8+, or CD8+CD57+ T cells (not recorded which) from PBMCs. The receptor set was obtained from a human donor with aplastic anemia.

This chain joins TRBV28 and TRBJ2-3; perhaps TRBD2 as D (6 bases). Germline values: CDR1 MDHEN, CDR2 SYDVKM. V dropped 7 bases and J dropped 5 bases, with 10 bases sitting between them. This CDR3 contains 12 residues. The CDR3 spells CASIGSGDTQYF. The CDR3 DNA follows: TGTGCCAGCATCGGGAGTGGAGATACGCAGTATTTT.

This clonotype occurred a few times. CDR3 in DNA: TGTGCCTTGGACGGAGAAGCTTTCTTT. Protein sequence: CALDGEAFF. The chain combines TRBV30 with TRBJ1-1; D unresolved. Trimming removed 7 bases at V and 8 bases at J, with 8 bases between. This CDR3 has 9 amino acids. Germline V gives CDR1 GTSNPN, CDR2 SVGIG (reference sequence).

This clonotype was recorded only once. The J gene is TRBJ1-2, the V gene TRBV9; D uncertain. V was pared by 4 bases and J by 8 bases, with 15 bases between. The germline V gene encodes CDR1 SGDLS and CDR2 YYNGEE. The CDR3 covers 13 residues. The CDR3 DNA follows: TGTGCCAGCAGCCAAGACGAGGGCCGGGGCTACACCTTC. Amino acids: CASSQDEGRGYTF. Variable domain in full (rest from reference TRBV9 and TRBJ1-2): DSGVTQTPKHLITATGQRVTLRCSPRSGDLSVYWYQQSLDQGLQFLIQYYNGEERAKGNILERFSAQQFPDLHSELNLSSLELGDSALYFCASSQDEGRGYTFGSGTRLTVV.

This clonotype appeared many times. The chain carries TRBV15 and TRBJ2-5; D not resolved. Germline loops: CDR1 LNHNV, CDR2 YYDKDF (reference sequence). V lost 0 bases and J lost 5, with 4 bases in between. The CDR3 consists of 12 residues. CDR3 sequence reads: CATSRDSETQYF. The CDR3 nucleotides are TGTGCCACCAGCAGAGATAGCGAGACCCAGTACTTC.

This clonotype has more than one count but fewer than ten. J is TRBJ1-1 and V is TRBV12-3 or TRBV12-4; no definite D call. V was clipped by 3 bases and J by 1 base, with 9 bases between them. CDR3 length: 14 residues. CDR3: CASSLTLGNTEAFF. As DNA, the CDR3 is TGTGCCAGCAGTTTGACCCTCGGGAACACTGAAGCTTTCTTT.

The gene calls are TRBV5-1 and TRBJ2-7; D is ambiguous. The ends were cut back, 5 bases at V and 7 bases at J, with 7 bases in the middle. Looked up from germline, CDR1 is SGHRS and CDR2 is YFSETQ. The CDR3 runs to 10 residues. This CDR3 reads CASRGEEQYF. DNA of the CDR3: TGCGCCAGCAGGGGTGAGGAGCAGTACTTC.

This clonotype was observed a few times. CDR3 protein: CASSVRTGSSDEQYF. CDR3 sequence (DNA): TGTGCCAGCAGTGTCCGGACAGGGAGCTCTGACGAGCAGTACTTC. The chain is built from TRBV7-2 and TRBJ2-7, with 8 bases lining up with TRBD1. Germline CDR1 SGHTA, CDR2 FQGNSA. The trim removed 6 bases at V and 5 bases at J, leaving 12 bases unmatched. This CDR3 spans 15 amino acids.

In this sample, this clonotype turned up many times. The rearrangement uses TRBV19 and TRBJ2-1, with D perhaps matching TRBD2 (6 bases). CDR3 length: 13 amino acids. The ends were cut back, 4 bases at V and 5 bases at J, with 9 bases in the middle. CDR1 and CDR2 (germline): LNHDA, SQIVND (reference sequence). The CDR3 loop is CASSSGTHNEQFF. DNA of the CDR3: TGTGCCAGTAGTAGCGGGACCCACAATGAGCAGTTCTTC.